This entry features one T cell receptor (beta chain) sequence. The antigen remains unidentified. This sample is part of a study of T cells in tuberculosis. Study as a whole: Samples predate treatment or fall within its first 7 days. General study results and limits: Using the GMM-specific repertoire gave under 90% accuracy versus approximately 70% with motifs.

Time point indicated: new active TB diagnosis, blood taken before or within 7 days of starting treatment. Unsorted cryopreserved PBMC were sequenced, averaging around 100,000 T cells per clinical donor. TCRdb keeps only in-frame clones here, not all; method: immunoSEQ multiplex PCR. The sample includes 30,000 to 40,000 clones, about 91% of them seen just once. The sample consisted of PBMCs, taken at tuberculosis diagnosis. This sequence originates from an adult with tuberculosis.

CDR3 sequence: CASSPARSNEKLFF. DNA of the CDR3: TGTGCCAGCTCACCGGCAAGAAGTAATGAAAAACTGTTTTTT. V gene TRBV18 combines with J gene TRBJ1-4; the D is unclear. The CDR3 runs 14 residues. The V and J ends lost 3 bases and 4 bases respectively, with 9 bases between them. CDR1 KGHSH and CDR2 LQKENI come from the germline V gene.